This T cell receptor (beta chain) came from a study of Tregs in tolerant kidney transplant recipients. Study-wide findings and caveats: Activated donor B cell expansion appeared to reveal the most relevant donor-specific TCRbeta repertoire.

Produced via immunoSEQ multiplex PCR; TCRdb's table is partial and in-frame only. The table includes approximately 75,000 clones, less than 95% detected once. Comments on this clone: Its target is not known.

Germline assignment: CDR1 MNHNY and CDR2 SVGAGI (reference sequence). Trimming left V 4 bases short and J 3 bases short, with 13 bases between. The CDR3 has 14 residues. Sequenced material: Tregs from blood, taken before the transplant. This receptor was obtained from a human donor who received a combined kidney and bone marrow transplant. V is TRBV6-6 and J is TRBJ2-7, with D perhaps TRBD1 or TRBD2 (5 bases each). The CDR3 reads CASSLGRAHYEQYF. The CDR3 coding sequence is TGTGCCAGCAGTTTGGGGCGGGCCCACTACGAGCAGTACTTC.